These 18 T cell receptor beta chains were sequenced from one sample in a study of identical twins. Each CDR3 protein is one row after TCRdb ran MiXCR on the 5' RACE reads. Found here are 400,000 to 550,000 distinct CDR3 sequences, 24% of them singletons; the top ten hold roughly 3%. These data also featured in a second study, about T cells expressing NK-cell markers.

Sequenced input: CD4+ T cells sorted from blood. These receptors originate from a woman aged 18-29 years in good health.

This clonotype was seen more than once but under ten times. The chain employs TRBV12-3 or TRBV12-4 and TRBJ1-6; D may be TRBD1 (5 bases). This CDR3 is 16 amino acids long. The ends were cut back, 5 bases at V and 9 bases at J, with 20 bases in the middle. Written as DNA, the CDR3 is TGTGCCAGCAGTCCGCGGGAGCCCGGGACGGGTTCACCCCTCCACTTT. As protein: CASSPREPGTGSPLHF.

The chain uses TRBV7-2 and TRBJ2-1; D is ambiguous. Deletions cut 1 base from V and 10 bases from J, with 14 bases between. Per the germline V gene, CDR1 is SGHTA and CDR2 is FQGNSA. The CDR3 consists of 14 residues. The CDR3 DNA follows: TGTGCCAGCAGCTTAGGAGATTTGGTATGGGAGCAGTTCTTC. Translating gives CASSLGDLVWEQFF.

This clonotype turned up a few times. The V and J genes are TRBV4-2 and TRBJ2-2; D may be TRBD2 (7 bases). In germline, CDR1 is LGHNA, CDR2 YNFKEQ. CDR3 length: 17 amino acids. Deletions cut 1 base from V and 4 bases from J, with 16 bases between. CDR3 nucleotides: TGTGCCAGCAGCCAAGTTTGGAGGCGGGGGCGCACCGGGGAGCTGTTTTTT. Translating gives CASSQVWRRGRTGELFF.

This clonotype was found a few times. Here the CDR3 DNA reads TGTGCCAGCAGTCGCCAATCGGGCTTCAACACTGAAGCTTTCTTT. Amino acid sequence: CASSRQSGFNTEAFF. V and J are TRBV6-1 and TRBJ1-1; D gene ambiguous. Germline values: CDR1 MNHNS, CDR2 SASEGT. The CDR3 runs to 15 residues. V was clipped by 5 bases and J by 2 bases, with 15 bases between them.

This clonotype was recorded a few times. This rearrangement joins TRBV11-3 to TRBJ1-2; D perhaps matches TRBD1 (5 bases). The CDR3 loop spans 13 amino acids. V was trimmed by 5 bases and J by 7 bases, leaving 14 bases between them. Germline CDR1 reads SGHNT; CDR2 reads YENEEA. The CDR3 coding sequence is TGTGCCAGCAGCCCGTCGGGGCGAGGTGGCTACACCTTC. It codes for CASSPSGRGGYTF.

This sequence joins TRBV5-1 and TRBJ2-1, with 8 bases identical to TRBD2. After removal of 0 bases from V and 0 bases from J, the junction contained 14 bases not matched to a gene. The CDR3 has 20 residues. Germline CDR1 and CDR2: SGHRS and YFSETQ. Written as DNA, the CDR3 is TGCGCCAGCAGCTTGGTGTTTGGACTAGCTTCCCTTAGCTCCTACAATGAGCAGTTCTTC. Translated: CASSLVFGLASLSSYNEQFF.

The V and J genes are TRBV10-3 and TRBJ2-1, with TRBD1 matching over 9 bases. The CDR3 is 12 amino acids. The germline V gene encodes CDR1 ENHRY and CDR2 SYGVKD. V lost 10 bases to trimming and J lost 9 bases; unmatched junction nucleotides: 7. The CDR3 loop is CATAQGAGEQFF. In nucleotides, the CDR3 is TGTGCCACCGCACAGGGGGCGGGTGAGCAGTTCTTC.

This clonotype has more than one count but fewer than ten. The chain joins TRBV5-1 to TRBJ2-7; 7 nucleotides line up with TRBD1. Germline CDR1 reads SGHRS; CDR2 reads YFSETQ. The CDR3 covers 14 residues. V was clipped by 4 bases and J by 3 bases; unmatched bases: 7. CDR3 sequence: CASSTRQGNYEQYF. The CDR3 DNA follows: TGCGCCAGCAGCACGAGACAGGGTAACTACGAGCAGTACTTC.

The V gene is TRBV7-9, the J gene TRBJ2-3; D tentatively fits TRBD1 or TRBD2 (5 bases each). The V and J ends lost 2 bases and 6 bases respectively, with 9 bases between them. This CDR3 has 13 residues. Per the germline V gene, CDR1 is SEHNR and CDR2 is FQNEAQ (reference sequence). Here the CDR3 reads CASSLKGRDTQYF. DNA of the CDR3: TGTGCCAGCAGCTTAAAGGGACGGGATACGCAGTATTTT.

J is TRBJ2-2 and V is TRBV29-1; the match to TRBD2 covers 13 bases. Germline V gene lookup returns CDR1 SQVTM and CDR2 ANQGSEA. Unmatched junction bases numbered 1, after V lost 7 bases and J lost 2 bases. This CDR3 spans 14 amino acids. In nucleotides, the CDR3 is TGCAGCGGGACTAGCGGGGGTAACACCGGGGAGCTGTTTTTT. This gives the protein CSGTSGGNTGELFF.

The rearrangement joins TRBV7-9 to TRBJ2-1, with 8 bases that match TRBD2. Trimming cost V 4 bases and J 4 bases; bases outside gene matches: 9. The CDR3 is made up of 16 amino acids. The germline V gene encodes CDR1 SEHNR and CDR2 FQNEAQ (reference sequence). Here the CDR3 DNA reads TGTGCCAGCAGCTCGGTCTCGGGGGGGTATTACAATGAGCAGTTCTTC. It codes for CASSSVSGGYYNEQFF.

The chain links TRBV3-1 to TRBJ1-1; a weak D match, TRBD1 (5 bases). This CDR3 has 16 residues. V was shortened by 1 base and J by 1 base, with 13 bases between the two germline ends. Germline assignment: CDR1 LGHDT and CDR2 YNNKEL (reference sequence). CDR3 amino acids: CASSQALGLPNTEAFF. CDR3 nucleotides: TGTGCCAGCAGCCAAGCTCTGGGGCTCCCGAACACTGAAGCTTTCTTT.

This sequence joins TRBV12-3 or TRBV12-4 and TRBJ2-7; D gene unclear. V shed 1 base and J shed 2 bases, with 9 bases lying between them. This CDR3 is built from 14 residues. In DNA form, the CDR3 reads TGTGCCAGCAGTTTAGTGAGCCTCCCCTACGAGCAGTACTTC. This codes for CASSLVSLPYEQYF.

This clonotype was seen a handful of times. The rearrangement uses TRBV20-1 and TRBJ1-5; a weak D match, TRBD1 (5 bases). Looked up from germline, CDR1 is DFQATT and CDR2 is SNEGSKA (reference sequence). V lost 1 base and J lost 4, with 14 bases in between. There are 15 residues in the CDR3. The CDR3 region has the DNA TGCAGTGCTAGAGCTGCAGCCTGGGGGAATCAGCCCCAGCATTTT. Translated, it gives CSARAAAWGNQPQHF.

V is TRBV15 and J is TRBJ1-3; D unclear. The CDR3 consists of 13 residues. V shed 5 bases and J shed 4 bases, with 9 bases lying between them. Germline assignment: CDR1 LNHNV and CDR2 YYDKDF (reference sequence). The CDR3 nucleotides read TGTGCCACCAGCTATTCACGGGGAAACACCATATATTTT. It is translated as CATSYSRGNTIYF.

This clonotype was seen a handful of times. The CDR3 sequence: CSARDPARASTDTQYF. The CDR3 nucleotides are TGCAGTGCTAGAGATCCTGCTAGAGCTAGCACAGATACGCAGTATTTT. The V and J genes are TRBV20-1 and TRBJ2-3; D remains ambiguous. This CDR3 comprises 16 residues. The V gene lost 0 bases and the J gene lost 0 bases, with 13 bases spanning the gap. Germline V lookup: CDR1 DFQATT, CDR2 SNEGSKA (reference sequence).

Ten or more counts support this clonotype. The chain couples TRBV29-1 to TRBJ2-2; D not certain. Trimming shortened V by 7 bases and J by 1 base, and 13 bases separated the two germline ends. This CDR3 contains 14 residues. Germline V gene lookup returns CDR1 SQVTM and CDR2 ANQGSEA. CDR3 nucleotide sequence: TGCAGCGCGGGCCATCAGGTGAACACCGGGGAGCTGTTTTTT. Translated: CSAGHQVNTGELFF.

This clonotype has a handful of counts. The chain recombines TRBV5-1 with TRBJ2-5; 8 bases are shared with TRBD1. This CDR3 region has 12 residues. Trimming removed 8 bases from V and 6 bases from J; junction bases left unmatched: 6. The V gene's germline CDR1 is SGHRS and CDR2 YFSETQ. CDR3 bases: TGCGCCAGTGCGAGACAGGGGCAGACCCAGTACTTC. This sequence encodes CASARQGQTQYF.